These T cell receptor beta chains were read from a single sample in a study of T cells in Graves' hyperthyroidism and ophthalmopathy. Using its own MiXCR run on the multiplex PCR reads, TCRdb lists one record per CDR3 protein. The profile shows 600,000 or so distinct CDR3 sequences, more than 13% of them singletons. Sequencing input: blood. The receptor source for this set is a woman aged 18-29 years with Graves' ophthalmopathy. The CDR3 runs from the conserved cysteine through the conserved F or W. Each record gives: D gene, J gene, clone size, V gene, CDR3 protein, CDR3 DNA. The D gene is left open where the match is weak. A row's size may be missing; if present it is once, few, many or a size class.

D gene: -; J gene: TRBJ2-2; clone size: many; V gene: TRBV12-3/TRBV12-4; CDR3 protein: CATRYNANTGELFF; CDR3 DNA: TGTGCCACCCGGTACAACGCGAACACCGGGGAGCTGTTTTTT
D gene: TRBD1; J gene: TRBJ1-1; clone size: many; V gene: TRBV5-1; CDR3 protein: CASSLAGTGGNTEAFF; CDR3 DNA: TGCGCCAGCAGCTTGGCTGGGACAGGGGGGAACACTGAAGCTTTCTTT
D gene: -; J gene: TRBJ1-1; clone size: many; V gene: TRBV7-9; CDR3 protein: CASSLAGHLTEAFF; CDR3 DNA: TGTGCCAGCAGCTTAGCCGGACATCTCACTGAAGCTTTCTTT
D gene: TRBD1; J gene: TRBJ1-3; clone size: -; V gene: TRBV7-9; CDR3 protein: CASSLAGQASGNTIYF; CDR3 DNA: TGTGCCAGCAGCTTAGCGGGACAGGCCTCTGGAAACACCATATATTTT
D gene: TRBD1; J gene: TRBJ1-1; clone size: many; V gene: TRBV2; CDR3 protein: CASSELGWDRSVAGAFF; CDR3 DNA: TGTGCCAGCAGTGAATTGGGTTGGGACAGGTCCGTAGCGGGAGCTTTCTTT
D gene: TRBD2; J gene: TRBJ2-2; clone size: -; V gene: TRBV12-3/TRBV12-4; CDR3 protein: CASRLTSGSVGELFF; CDR3 DNA: TGTGCCAGCAGGTTGACTAGCGGGAGCGTCGGGGAGCTGTTTTTT
D gene: -; J gene: TRBJ2-7; clone size: many; V gene: TRBV28; CDR3 protein: CATLAPYEQYF; CDR3 DNA: TGTGCCACCCTAGCGCCCTACGAGCAGTACTTC
D gene: TRBD2; J gene: TRBJ2-7; clone size: few; V gene: TRBV19; CDR3 protein: CASSMAGAHYEQYF; CDR3 DNA: TGTGCCAGTAGTATGGCGGGAGCTCACTACGAGCAGTACTTC
D gene: -; J gene: TRBJ2-5; clone size: many; V gene: TRBV9; CDR3 protein: CASSRGNHDGAGETQYF; CDR3 DNA: TGTGCCAGCAGCCGGGGGAACCACGATGGGGCCGGGGAGACCCAGTACTTC
D gene: TRBD1; J gene: TRBJ2-5; clone size: many; V gene: TRBV20-1; CDR3 protein: CSVGQGQETQYF; CDR3 DNA: TGCAGTGTAGGACAGGGTCAAGAGACCCAGTACTTC
D gene: TRBD1; J gene: TRBJ1-2; clone size: -; V gene: TRBV7-2; CDR3 protein: CASSPFMVPGQGIYGYTF; CDR3 DNA: TGTGCCAGCAGCCCCTTCATGGTCCCGGGACAGGGGATCTATGGCTACACCTTC
D gene: TRBD1; J gene: TRBJ2-2; clone size: many; V gene: TRBV7-2; CDR3 protein: CASSSQGHGELFF; CDR3 DNA: TGTGCCAGCAGCTCACAGGGGCACGGGGAGCTGTTTTTT
D gene: -; J gene: TRBJ2-2; clone size: few; V gene: TRBV30; CDR3 protein: CAWTSASPGELFF; CDR3 DNA: TGTGCCTGGACTAGCGCGTCCCCCGGGGAGCTGTTTTTT
D gene: -; J gene: TRBJ2-7; clone size: -; V gene: TRBV6-1; CDR3 protein: CASSPRRDEQYF; CDR3 DNA: TGTGCCAGCAGTCCGCGTAGAGACGAGCAGTACTTC
D gene: -; J gene: TRBJ2-1; clone size: -; V gene: TRBV19; CDR3 protein: CASNYFAGPLNEQFF; CDR3 DNA: TGTGCCAGTAACTACTTTGCGGGTCCGCTCAATGAGCAGTTCTTC
D gene: -; J gene: TRBJ2-5; clone size: few; V gene: TRBV27; CDR3 protein: CASAWTAQETQYF; CDR3 DNA: TGTGCCAGCGCCTGGACAGCGCAAGAGACCCAGTACTTC
D gene: -; J gene: TRBJ2-1; clone size: many; V gene: TRBV20-1; CDR3 protein: CSARRFGSYNEQFF; CDR3 DNA: TGCAGTGCTAGAAGATTTGGCTCCTACAATGAGCAGTTCTTC
D gene: -; J gene: TRBJ2-1; clone size: few; V gene: TRBV7-3; CDR3 protein: CASSLGGIHEQFF; CDR3 DNA: TGTGCCAGCAGCTTAGGAGGCATTCATGAGCAGTTCTTC
D gene: -; J gene: TRBJ2-5; clone size: few; V gene: TRBV20-1; CDR3 protein: CSARASPGAQYF; CDR3 DNA: TGCAGTGCTAGAGCTAGCCCAGGCGCCCAGTACTTC
D gene: TRBD2; J gene: TRBJ2-1; clone size: -; V gene: TRBV6-1; CDR3 protein: CASRLGLAGTTEQFF; CDR3 DNA: TGTGCCAGCAGACTGGGACTAGCGGGAACCACAGAGCAGTTCTTC
D gene: TRBD2; J gene: TRBJ2-5; clone size: many; V gene: TRBV12-3/TRBV12-4; CDR3 protein: CASTLGLAGLETQYF; CDR3 DNA: TGTGCCAGCACCCTGGGACTAGCGGGACTGGAGACCCAGTACTTC
D gene: -; J gene: TRBJ1-2; clone size: few; V gene: TRBV20-1; CDR3 protein: CSARGVLETGNENYGYTF; CDR3 DNA: TGCAGTGCTAGGGGGGTGCTAGAGACCGGGAACGAAAACTATGGCTACACCTTC
D gene: -; J gene: TRBJ1-2; clone size: many; V gene: TRBV3-1; CDR3 protein: CASSPPLNYGYTF; CDR3 DNA: TGTGCCAGCAGCCCCCCTCTTAACTATGGCTACACCTTC
D gene: -; J gene: TRBJ2-5; clone size: many; V gene: TRBV2; CDR3 protein: CASGITGETQYF; CDR3 DNA: TGTGCCAGCGGAATCACGGGGGAGACCCAGTACTTC
D gene: TRBD2; J gene: TRBJ2-1; clone size: many; V gene: TRBV15; CDR3 protein: CATSRDRTGSGREQFF; CDR3 DNA: TGTGCCACCAGCAGAGATAGAACGGGTAGCGGGAGGGAGCAGTTCTTC
D gene: -; J gene: TRBJ2-3; clone size: many; V gene: TRBV7-9; CDR3 protein: CASSQAVSSTDTQYF; CDR3 DNA: TGTGCCAGCAGCCAAGCCGTGTCTAGCACAGATACGCAGTATTTT